Listed here are 13 T cell receptor beta chains from one sample, sequenced in a study of CD8 T cells in ankylosing spondylitis. Overall study results and limits: Among TCR beta sequences, a motif of eight highly homologous variants appeared characteristic of ankylosing spondylitis blood.

TCRdb reprocessed the 5' RACE reads via MiXCR and lists one record per CDR3 protein. The sample includes roughly 90,000 distinct CDR3 sequences, approximately 9.6% of them seen just once. No antigen is known for these receptors. The specimen was blood, either unsorted or a sorted T cell fraction (not recorded which). These receptors all come from a male donor with ankylosing spondylitis.

V gene TRBV7-8 combines with J gene TRBJ2-2; 7 nucleotides line up with TRBD2. Trimming cost V 1 base and J 6 bases; bases outside gene matches: 2. Germline CDR1 SGHVS, CDR2 FQNEAQ. The CDR3 is made up of 14 amino acids. The CDR3: CASSLVGGSGELFF. CDR3 DNA sequence: TGTGCCAGCAGCTTAGTGGGGGGGTCCGGGGAGCTGTTTTTT.

This clonotype was seen ten or more times. The rearrangement links TRBV12-3 or TRBV12-4 to TRBJ2-7, with a weak D call TRBD2 (5 bases). Trimming cost V 5 bases and J 1 base, with 21 bases left between them. The CDR3 loop spans 17 amino acids. CDR3 sequence reads: CASSPRPPGTLSYEQYF. The CDR3, as DNA: TGTGCCAGCAGTCCCCGCCCCCCGGGAACCCTATCCTACGAGCAGTACTTC.

The CDR3 spells CASSPGTGNYGYTF. CDR3 nucleotide sequence: TGTGCCAGTAGCCCCGGGACAGGGAACTATGGCTACACCTTC. The V gene is TRBV19, the J gene TRBJ1-2; 9 bases match TRBD1. The CDR3 is 14 amino acids. With 6 bases clipped from V and 2 bases from J, the junction kept 4 bases outside the gene matches. Germline V gives CDR1 LNHDA, CDR2 SQIVND (reference sequence).

V is TRBV7-9 and J is TRBJ2-5; TRBD2 is a possible D gene (5 bases). From germline, CDR1 is SEHNR and CDR2 FQNEAQ (reference sequence). The CDR3 consists of 17 residues. V dropped 5 bases and J dropped 5 bases, with 24 bases sitting between them. The CDR3 DNA follows: TGTGCCAGCAGCCATTCTATTCTCCTCAACCGAGGGGAGACCCAGTACTTC. Residues: CASSHSILLNRGETQYF.

The chain employs TRBV20-1 and TRBJ1-2; D is ambiguous. Germline CDR1 reads DFQATT; CDR2 reads SNEGSKA (reference sequence). CDR3 size: 12 residues. DNA of the CDR3: TGCAGCCCTGGGGAGAGTAACTATGGCTACACCTTC. It translates to CSPGESNYGYTF.

This clonotype was seen a handful of times. The chain carries TRBV6-5 and TRBJ2-7; D could derive from TRBD1 or TRBD2 (5 bases each). The CDR3 consists of 14 residues. CDR1 and CDR2 (germline): MNHEY, SVGAGI. V was pared by 2 bases and J by 5 bases, with 13 bases between. The CDR3 region is CASSYDWGRNEQYF. CDR3 in DNA: TGTGCCAGCAGTTACGATTGGGGGAGAAACGAGCAGTACTTC.

The gene calls are TRBV29-1 and TRBJ1-2; TRBD1 might be the D (5 bases). The CDR3 is 12 amino acids. Trimming shortened V by 3 bases and J by 8 bases, and 13 bases separated the two germline ends. The germline CDR1 and CDR2 sequences are SQVTM and ANQGSEA. The CDR3 DNA reads as TGCAGCGTTGAGGTTGGGACCTCGGGCTACACCTTC. Residues: CSVEVGTSGYTF. Full variable domain (missing parts from reference TRBV29-1 and TRBJ1-2): SAVISQKPSRDICQRGTSLTIQCQVDSQVTMMFWYRQQPGQSLTLIATANQGSEATYESGFVIDKFPISRPNLTFSTLTVSNMSPEDSSIYLCSVEVGTSGYTFGSGTRLTVV.

This clonotype is deemed medium-sized. This chain joins TRBV24-1 and TRBJ2-7; 9 nucleotides line up with TRBD1. The CDR3 has 17 residues. Germline V gives CDR1 KGHDR, CDR2 SFDVKD. After removal of 0 bases from V and 6 bases from J, the junction contained 11 bases not matched to a gene. CDR3 amino acids: CATSDLQDRGLPFEQYV. As DNA, the CDR3 is TGTGCCACCAGTGATTTGCAGGACAGGGGCCTCCCCTTCGAGCAGTACGTC.

This clonotype was seen at least ten times. The chain employs TRBV20-1 and TRBJ2-7, with a weak D call TRBD2 (6 bases). V was cut by 2 bases and J by 3 bases, with 11 bases left in between. The CDR3 runs 13 residues. Germline loops: CDR1 DFQATT, CDR2 SNEGSKA (reference sequence). The CDR3 region is CSARLAGSYEQYF. DNA for the CDR3: TGCAGTGCTAGACTCGCGGGAAGCTACGAGCAGTACTTC.

This clonotype was seen repeatedly, ten times or more. This sequence joins TRBV6-5 and TRBJ1-1, with 8 bases identical to TRBD1. Germline V CDR1 and CDR2: MNHEY, SVGAGI. The junction had 2 bases not matched to a gene; V was cut back by 0 bases and J by 5 bases. The length of the CDR3 is 14 residues. The CDR3 region is CASSYSTGVTEAFF. CDR3 coding DNA: TGTGCCAGCAGTTACTCGACAGGGGTAACTGAAGCTTTCTTT.

The chain's CDR3 is CASGLVPGQQETQYF. CDR3 sequence (DNA): TGTGCTAGTGGTTTAGTTCCAGGACAGCAAGAGACCCAGTACTTC. This sequence joins TRBV12-5 and TRBJ2-5, with a possible D match to TRBD1 (6 bases). V was trimmed by 3 bases and J by 2 bases, leaving 13 bases between them. Per germline, CDR1 LGHNT and CDR2 FRNRAP. The CDR3 is 15 residues long.

This clonotype was detected a few times. The chain uses TRBV11-2 and TRBJ1-5, with TRBD1 matching over 7 bases. Germline CDR1 SGHAT, CDR2 FQNNGV. The trim removed 0 bases at V and 2 bases at J, leaving 4 bases unmatched. The CDR3 consists of 16 residues. In DNA form, the CDR3 reads TGTGCCAGCAGCTTAGAAAGGGGGCGCCGCAATCAGCCCCAGCATTTT. Translated, it gives CASSLERGRRNQPQHF.

A note on this clonotype: A clone one base away is much larger, so this may be a read error. This rearrangement joins TRBV29-1 to TRBJ1-1, with TRBD1 matching over 7 bases. The germline gives CDR1 SQVTM, CDR2 ANQGSEA. There are 12 residues in the CDR3. The DNA for the CDR3 is TGCGGCGTTGTCGGAACAGGGGCTGAAGCTTTCTTT. This gives the protein CGVVGTGAEAFF.